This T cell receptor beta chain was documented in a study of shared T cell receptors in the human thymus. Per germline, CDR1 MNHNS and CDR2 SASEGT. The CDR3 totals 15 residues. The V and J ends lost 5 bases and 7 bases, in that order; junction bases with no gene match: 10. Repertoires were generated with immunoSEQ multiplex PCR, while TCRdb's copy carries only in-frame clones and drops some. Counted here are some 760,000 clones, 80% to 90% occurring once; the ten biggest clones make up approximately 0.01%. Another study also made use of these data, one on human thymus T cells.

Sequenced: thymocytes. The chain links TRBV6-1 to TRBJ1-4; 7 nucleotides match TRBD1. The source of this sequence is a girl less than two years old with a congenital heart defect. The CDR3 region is CASSSDRQGAEKLFF. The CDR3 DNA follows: TGTGCCAGCAGTTCAGATAGACAGGGTGCTGAAAAACTGTTTTTT.